This TCR beta chain was recovered during a study of control samples from healthy donors and cancer patients. The repertoire was sequenced with immunoSEQ multiplex PCR; TCRdb's copy has only in-frame clones and lacks some. The repertoire includes 150,000 or so clones, 80% to 90% of them detected once, and around 5.1% sits in the top ten. V was clipped by 4 bases and J by 3 bases; unmatched bases: 3. CDR3 length: 14 amino acids. Germline V gene sequence: CDR1 LGHDT, CDR2 YNNKEL (reference sequence). The chain links TRBV3-1 (or the pseudogene TRBV3-2) to TRBJ1-2; 9 bases fit TRBD1. The origin of this receptor is a woman in her 30s in good health. Specimen: blood. CDR3 nucleotides: TGTGCCAGCAGCCGGGACAGGGCATACTATGGCTACACCTTC. Its protein product is CASSRDRAYYGYTF.